Listed below are T cell receptor beta chains from one sample, sequenced in a study of blood T cell repertoires in COVID-19. Measured with immunoSEQ multiplex PCR; TCRdb has only the in-frame clones, and not every one. The sample records 54,000 or so clones, over 80% being singletons. The specimen sequenced was peripheral blood. The receptors here all came from a woman aged 60 to 75 with acute or convalescent COVID-19. CDR3s include the opening cysteine and the closing phenylalanine or tryptophan. The D gene is left open where the match is weak.

TRBJ2-5 | . | TRBV7-9 | CASSEGPRTEKETQYF
TRBJ2-7 | TRBD2 | TRBV11-2 | CASSRLAGYEQYF
TRBJ1-1 | . | TRBV7-8 | CASSLEAQGYTEAFF
TRBJ2-2 | TRBD2 | TRBV19 | CASKAGVFTGELFF
TRBJ1-2 | . | TRBV6-5 | CASTIAGGGNYGYTF
TRBJ1-3 | . | TRBV7-3 | CASSLAGSGNTIYF
TRBJ2-5 | . | TRBV18 | CASSVGQTKETQYF
TRBJ1-1 | TRBD1 | TRBV3-1/TRBV3-2 | CASKPGQGRTINIFF
TRBJ1-1 | TRBD1 | TRBV5-1 | CASSLTGGVKNTEAFF
TRBJ1-1 | TRBD1 | TRBV19 | CASSISTGLNTEAFF
TRBJ1-1 | . | TRBV7-3 | CASSPNPLLTGTEAFF